This T cell receptor beta chain was retrieved from a study of blood T cells in healthy people across ages. Study-level findings and limits: Older age coincided with a roughly linear decline in TCR beta diversity per million T cells.

It was with a sample-barcoded 5' primer and a J-beta primer mix that a second PCR of roughly 6 to 12 cycles was run. MiXCR, applied by TCRdb to the 5' RACE reads, yields one record per CDR3 protein. In the table there are almost 1 million distinct CDR3 sequences, about 51% of which are singletons. On this clonotype itself: Antigen specificity is unknown.

The CDR3 is made up of 15 amino acids. The V gene's germline CDR1 is MNHEY and CDR2 SVGEGT. The V segment lost 6 bases and the J segment 5 bases; nucleotides outside the gene matches: 9. Sample: blood. The V gene is TRBV6-2 or TRBV6-3, the J gene TRBJ1-5; TRBD1 matches at 8 bases. The clonotype was recovered from a woman aged 55-70 years in good health. The CDR3 bases are TGTGCCAGCAGCACTGACAGGGGCGGTTATCAGCCCCAGCATTTT. It is translated as CASSTDRGGYQPQHF.